This T cell receptor (beta chain) was profiled in a study of T cells in narcolepsy. Study as a whole: Healthy controls were enrolled alongside patients with narcolepsy type 1 or type 2.

About this clone: The antigen remains unidentified.

The study, taken as a whole, reports: Comparing one patient's CSF and blood CD4+ clonotypes highlighted HCRT- and TRIB2-specific autoreactive clonotypes. Autoreactive clonotypes reportedly recurred in blood of same and different patients, not controls.

The CDR3 covers 14 residues. Trimming took off 6 bases at V and 3 bases at J, with 15 bases between the two ends. Germline V gene data show CDR1 as SGHRS and CDR2 as YFSETQ. Data came from immunoSEQ multiplex PCR; TCRdb stores just in-frame clones and leaves some out. The sample includes 20,000 to 25,000 clones, about 90% of them seen just once. The sample was CD45RA- memory CD4+ T cells from PBMCs. The gene calls are TRBV5-1 and TRBJ1-1; maybe TRBD1 (6 bases). This TCR derives from a human donor with narcolepsy. In DNA, the CDR3 is TGCGCCAGCACTACTCAGGGGCCGTACACTGAAGCTTTCTTT. Translation gives CASTTQGPYTEAFF. Supplemented by reference TRBV5-1 and TRBJ1-1, the full variable domain reads KAGVTQTPRYLIKTRGQQVTLSCSPISGHRSVSWYQQTPGQGLQFLFEYFSETQRNKGNFPGRFSGRQFSNSRSEMNVSTLELGDSALYLCASTTQGPYTEAFFGQGTRLTVV.